Listed here are 30 T cell receptor beta chains from one sample, sequenced in a study of cytomegalovirus exposure and HLA in healthy donors. Researchers ran the PCR with 60 Vbeta and 13 Jbeta primers. This table comes from immunoSEQ multiplex PCR, and its TCRdb copy is limited to in-frame clones, with some not included. The repertoire consists of 95,000 to 150,000 clones, with 82% occurring once and the leading ten covering around 1.4%. What was sequenced was PBMCs. The receptor set was obtained from a woman between 18 and 30 years old in good health and CMV-seronegative.

The chain is built from TRBV29-1 and TRBJ2-5, with 10 bases that match TRBD2. The V segment lost 5 bases and the J segment 5 bases; nucleotides outside the gene matches: 5. Germline V gene data show CDR1 as SQVTM and CDR2 as ANQGSEA. The CDR3 has 13 residues. The CDR3 DNA reads TGCAGCGTTCTCAAGCGGGAGGGGGAGACCCAGTACTTC. It yields the protein CSVLKREGETQYF.

The V gene is TRBV9, the J gene TRBJ2-5, with TRBD2 identical over 9 bases. The CDR3 is 17 residues long. CDR1 and CDR2 (germline): SGDLS, YYNGEE. The junction had 15 bases not matched to a gene; V was cut back by 4 bases and J by 5 bases. The CDR3 coding sequence is TGTGCCAGCAGCTTAACCCCGGCGGGGGGGCGAACGGAGACCCAGTACTTC. It specifies CASSLTPAGGRTETQYF.

The chain is built from TRBV30 and TRBJ1-2; 11 bases are a match to TRBD1. The CDR3 extends over 16 amino acids. The junction had 16 bases not matched to a gene; V was cut back by 5 bases and J by 8 bases. Per the germline V gene, CDR1 is GTSNPN and CDR2 is SVGIG (reference sequence). Here the CDR3 DNA reads TGTGCCTGGGCTATGTATAAGGACAGGGGGCGCCGGGGCTACACCTTC. Translating gives CAWAMYKDRGRRGYTF.

The CDR3 loop reads CASSSLAGGLGYNEQFF. The DNA of the CDR3 is TGCGCCAGCAGCTCTCTAGCGGGAGGGCTTGGGTACAATGAGCAGTTCTTC. V and J are TRBV4-1 and TRBJ2-1, with 12 bases aligning to TRBD2. The CDR3 contains 17 residues. Trimming at V came to 5 bases and at J to 4 bases, leaving 9 bases not matched to a gene. Germline V gives CDR1 MGHRA, CDR2 YSYEKL.

The chain employs TRBV6-4 and TRBJ1-1; D uncertain. CDR3 size: 14 residues. Trimming removed 0 bases at V and 2 bases at J, with 7 bases between. Looked up from germline, CDR1 is MRHNA and CDR2 is SNTAGT. The CDR3 nucleotides read TGTGCCAGCAGTGACTCTGAGTTCAACACTGAAGCTTTCTTT. Translated: CASSDSEFNTEAFF.

The CDR3 sequence is CASRRTGNSSPLHF. CDR3 in DNA: TGCGCCAGCAGGAGGACAGGGAATAGCTCACCCCTCCACTTT. The chain joins TRBV4-3 to TRBJ1-6; 8 bases are shared with TRBD1. The CDR3 runs 14 residues. J gave up 10 bases and V 6 bases, and 8 bases lay outside the gene matches. Germline lookup yields CDR1 LGHNA and CDR2 YSLEER.

The rearrangement joins TRBV27 to TRBJ2-3, with TRBD2 matching 8 bases. With 5 bases clipped from V and 7 bases from J, the junction kept 8 bases outside the gene matches. This CDR3 contains 14 residues. CDR1 MNHEY and CDR2 SMNVEV come from the germline V gene (reference sequence). The CDR3: CASSAGLAGYTQYF. Written as DNA, the CDR3 is TGTGCCAGCAGTGCGGGGTTAGCGGGGTATACGCAGTATTTT.

CDR3 sequence: CASSVGGGGPPYNEQFF. The DNA of the CDR3 is TGTGCCAGCAGCGTAGGAGGGGGGGGACCGCCGTACAATGAGCAGTTCTTC. This chain links TRBV9 with TRBJ2-1; possible D gene TRBD2, 7 bases. The CDR3 extends over 17 amino acids. Trimming removed 0 bases from V and 4 bases from J, with 17 bases in between. Germline CDR1 reads SGDLS; CDR2 reads YYNGEE. Combining the CDR3 with reference TRBV9 and TRBJ2-1 gives the whole variable domain DSGVTQTPKHLITATGQRVTLRCSPRSGDLSVYWYQQSLDQGLQFLIQYYNGEERAKGNILERFSAQQFPDLHSELNLSSLELGDSALYFCASSVGGGGPPYNEQFFGPGTRLTVL.

This sequence joins TRBV7-2 and TRBJ2-1, with 8 bases lining up with TRBD2. The V segment lost 5 bases and the J segment 4 bases; nucleotides outside the gene matches: 13. This CDR3 has 17 residues. The germline V gene encodes CDR1 SGHTA and CDR2 FQGNSA. The CDR3 DNA follows: TGTGCCAGCAGCATCAAGACCCCCGGGAGGGTTTACAATGAGCAGTTCTTC. Its protein is CASSIKTPGRVYNEQFF.

The chain uses TRBV7-2 and TRBJ1-6; the D is unclear. CDR1 and CDR2 (germline): SGHTA, FQGNSA. The CDR3 covers 15 residues. V dropped 0 bases and J dropped 4 bases, with 7 bases sitting between them. The CDR3: CASSLAPGYNSPLHF. The CDR3 DNA reads as TGTGCCAGCAGCTTAGCGCCGGGGTATAATTCACCCCTCCACTTT.

The chain combines TRBV7-2 with TRBJ1-3; D not resolved. V was cut by 0 bases and J by 4 bases, with 13 bases left in between. Germline-derived CDR1 and CDR2 are SGHTA and FQGNSA. The CDR3 sequence is 16 residues long. In nucleotides, the CDR3 is TGTGCCAGCAGCTTAGCAGCGGGCGTCTTGGGAAACACCATATATTTT. The encoded protein is CASSLAAGVLGNTIYF.

The chain links TRBV12-1 to TRBJ1-5. TRBV12-1 is annotated as a pseudogene. The CDR3 contains 16 residues. The CDR3 DNA reads TGTGCCAGCAGCTCTATCCGAGACTCCCGCAATCAGCCCCAGCATTTT. The encoded protein is CASSSIRDSRNQPQHF.

For this clone: The junction does not match germline at one end; this may be a read error. The V and J genes are TRBV7-9 and TRBJ1-3; maybe TRBD1 (5 bases). Per germline, CDR1 SEHNR and CDR2 FQNEAQ (reference sequence). There are 13 residues in the CDR3. The CDR3 reads CASSLIGGNTMYF. CDR3 nucleotides: TGTGCCAGCAGCTTAATCGGGGGAAACACCATGTATTTT.

This chain joins TRBV6-6 and TRBJ1-1; D might be TRBD1 (5 bases). Germline V gene lookup returns CDR1 MNHNY and CDR2 SVGAGI (reference sequence). The CDR3 totals 14 residues. Trimming took off 0 bases at V and 6 bases at J, with 11 bases between the two ends. The CDR3 protein is CASSYSGQGAEAFF. The CDR3 nucleotides read TGTGCCAGCAGTTACTCCGGACAAGGTGCTGAAGCTTTCTTT.

The chain joins TRBV6-6 to TRBJ2-6, with unresolved D. Germline-derived CDR1 and CDR2 are MNHNY and SVGAGI (reference sequence). V was pared by 8 bases and J by 0 bases, with 2 bases between. The CDR3 spans 12 residues. CDR3 amino acids: CASHSGANVLTF. The CDR3 nucleotides are TGTGCCAGCCACTCTGGGGCCAACGTCCTGACTTTC.

The V call is TRBV5-4, the J call TRBJ2-1; D remains ambiguous. The CDR3 covers 11 residues. V was trimmed by 2 bases and J by 7 bases, leaving 4 bases between them. Per the germline V gene, CDR1 is SGHNT and CDR2 is YYREEE (reference sequence). CDR3 protein: CASSLLNEQFF. The CDR3 DNA sequence: TGTGCCAGCAGCTTACTAAATGAGCAGTTCTTC.

The chain has TRBV25-1 and TRBJ1-2; a weak D match, TRBD1 (6 bases). This CDR3 comprises 13 residues. V lost 2 bases to trimming and J lost 4 bases, with 8 bases between them. CDR1 is MGHDK and CDR2 is SYGVNS in the germline V gene. The CDR3 nucleotides are TGTGCCAGCAGTGAAGGACAGTCCTATGGCTACACCTTC. Protein product: CASSEGQSYGYTF.

This chain connects TRBV25-1 to TRBJ2-7; 7 bases are shared with TRBD1. Looked up from germline, CDR1 is MGHDK and CDR2 is SYGVNS. With V trimmed by 2 bases and J by 2 bases, 3 bases remained unmatched. This CDR3 is 14 amino acids long. The chain's CDR3 is CASSELGTAYEQYF. The CDR3 DNA follows: TGTGCCAGCAGTGAACTCGGGACAGCCTACGAGCAGTACTTC.

In DNA, the CDR3 is TGTGCCAGCAGCCCGCGGACAGGGGGCGGGACTGAAGCTTTCTTT. Its translation is CASSPRTGGGTEAFF. This chain uses TRBV5-5 with TRBJ1-1; 11 bases line up with TRBD1. This CDR3 spans 15 amino acids. Losses at the gene ends were 4 bases for V and 5 bases for J; bases not matched to a gene: 7. CDR1 is SGHKS, CDR2 YYEKEE, per germline (reference sequence). The variable domain in full, with the rest retrieved from reference TRBV5-5 and TRBJ1-1, is DAGVTQSPTHLIKTRGQQVTLRCSPISGHKSVSWYQQVLGQGPQFIFQYYEKEERGRGNFPDRFSARQFPNYSSELNVNALLLGDSALYLCASSPRTGGGTEAFFGQGTRLTVV.

The genes are TRBV27 and TRBJ2-5; tentative D call: TRBD1 (5 bases). From germline, CDR1 is MNHEY and CDR2 SMNVEV (reference sequence). This CDR3 is 16 amino acids long. V lost 2 bases to trimming and J lost 2 bases, with 15 bases between them. The CDR3 region is CASSLGASMVQETQYF. The CDR3 coding sequence is TGTGCCAGCAGTTTAGGGGCCAGCATGGTTCAAGAGACCCAGTACTTC.

This clone has more than one count but fewer than ten. This chain uses TRBV6-1 with TRBJ2-1; 12 bases are shared with TRBD2. Germline CDR1 reads MNHNS; CDR2 reads SASEGT. The V gene end was trimmed by 2 bases and the J gene end by 12 bases; junction bases not matched to a gene: 2. There are 13 residues in the CDR3. The CDR3 DNA follows: TGTGCCAGCAGTGAATCTAGCGGGAGGGGGCAGTTCTTC. Translated, it gives CASSESSGRGQFF.

The count of this clone is one. The chain links TRBV7-2 to TRBJ2-7; 7 bases are a match to TRBD2. The junction had 10 bases not matched to a gene; V was cut back by 5 bases and J by 6 bases. CDR3 length equals 14 residues. Germline assignment: CDR1 SGHTA and CDR2 FQGNSA. The CDR3 DNA reads TGTGCCAGCAGCCCGCCGGGACTACCTTTCGAGCAGTACTTC. This translates into CASSPPGLPFEQYF.

The chain carries TRBV21-1 and TRBJ2-3; TRBD2, the table's D call, lacks a check against the DNA. TRBV21-1 is flagged as a pseudogene. The CDR3 sequence is 15 residues long. CDR3 region: CASSKARSGWDTQYF. In DNA form, the CDR3 reads TGTGCCAGCAGCAAAGCGCGTTCTGGTTGGGATACGCAGTATTTT.

V and J are TRBV5-1 and TRBJ2-2; 8 bases are a match to TRBD2. This CDR3 has 22 amino acids. Looked up from germline, CDR1 is SGHRS and CDR2 is YFSETQ. V trimming: 4 bases; J trimming: 4 bases; junction bases outside the gene matches: 27. In DNA, the CDR3 is TGCGCCAGCAGCATACCATCCTCAACGGGGGGGCCAAGGGGCTTAAGCACCGGGGAGCTGTTTTTT. This encodes CASSIPSSTGGPRGLSTGELFF.

The chain is built from TRBV18 and TRBJ1-4; TRBD1 agrees at 9 bases. The CDR3 extends over 16 amino acids. The germline gives CDR1 KGHSH, CDR2 LQKENI. V gave up 3 bases and J gave up 7 bases; unmatched junction bases: 9. CDR3 loop: CASSPSTGQGPEKLFF. The CDR3 nucleotides read TGTGCCAGCTCACCCTCCACGGGACAGGGACCTGAAAAACTGTTTTTT.

The chain uses TRBV28 and TRBJ2-1, with TRBD2 identical over 10 bases. Trimming at V came to 5 bases and at J to 6 bases, leaving 13 bases not matched to a gene. The CDR3 is 17 residues long. Per germline, CDR1 MDHEN and CDR2 SYDVKM. The CDR3 DNA reads as TGTGCCAGCAGTCCGGTCTTACCGGGACTAGCGAGCAATGAGCAGTTCTTC. It codes for CASSPVLPGLASNEQFF.

This chain joins TRBV4-3 and TRBJ2-1, with a tentative D call TRBD1 (5 bases). The CDR3 has 15 amino acids. Germline CDR1 reads LGHNA; CDR2 reads YSLEER. Trimming took off 1 base at V and 3 bases at J, with 10 bases between the two ends. The CDR3 protein is CASSQVQGFYNEQFF. CDR3 DNA: TGCGCCAGCAGCCAAGTCCAGGGCTTCTACAATGAGCAGTTCTTC.

The chain uses TRBV5-1 and TRBJ1-2, with D unclear. V lost 3 bases and J 8 bases, leaving 14 bases between the germline ends. CDR1 SGHRS and CDR2 YFSETQ come from the germline V gene. The CDR3 loop spans 13 amino acids. The CDR3 loop is CASSSGPEGGYTF. The CDR3 DNA sequence: TGCGCCAGCAGCTCCGGTCCGGAGGGAGGCTACACCTTC.

A few counts support this clone. CDR3 in DNA: TGTGCCAGCAGCTCAACAGGGGTGGGCAATCAGCCCCAGCATTTT. Translated: CASSSTGVGNQPQHF. This rearrangement joins TRBV7-9 to TRBJ1-5, with 7 positions matching TRBD1. The CDR3 length is 15 residues. V shed 4 bases and J 2 bases; nucleotides not matched to a gene: 5. Germline V gives CDR1 SEHNR, CDR2 FQNEAQ (reference sequence).

V is TRBV30 and J is TRBJ1-1; D call uncertain. CDR1 and CDR2 from the germline V gene are GTSNPN and SVGIG (reference sequence). The CDR3 covers 15 residues. V shed 1 base and J shed 13 bases, with 25 bases lying between them. The CDR3 protein is CAWSEGGMDGGYNFF. Here the CDR3 DNA reads TGTGCCTGGAGTGAAGGAGGCATGGACGGAGGATATAATTTCTTT. Using reference TRBV30 and TRBJ1-1 for the parts outside the CDR3, the full variable domain is SQTIHQWPATLVQPVGSPLSLECTVEGTSNPNLYWYRQAAGRGLQLLFYSVGIGQISSEVPQNLSASRPQDRQFILSSKKLLLSDSGFYLCAWSEGGMDGGYNFFGQGTRLTVV.